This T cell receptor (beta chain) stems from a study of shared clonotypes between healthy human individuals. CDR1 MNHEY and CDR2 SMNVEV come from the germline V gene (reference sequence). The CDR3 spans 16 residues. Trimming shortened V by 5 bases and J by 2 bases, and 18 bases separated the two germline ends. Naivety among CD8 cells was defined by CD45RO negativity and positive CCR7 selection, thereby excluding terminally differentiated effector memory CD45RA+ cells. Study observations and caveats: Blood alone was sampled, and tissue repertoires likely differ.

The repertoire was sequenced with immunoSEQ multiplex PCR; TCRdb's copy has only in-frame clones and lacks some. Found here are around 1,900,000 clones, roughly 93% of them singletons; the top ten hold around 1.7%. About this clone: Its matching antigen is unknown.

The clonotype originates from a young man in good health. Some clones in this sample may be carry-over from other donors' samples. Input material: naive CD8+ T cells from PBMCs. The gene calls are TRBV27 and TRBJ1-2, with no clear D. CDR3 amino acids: CASSPAMVDANYGYTF. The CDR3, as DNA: TGTGCCAGCAGTCCCGCCATGGTGGATGCCAACTATGGCTACACCTTC.